Each of the 23 T cell receptor beta chains below was sequenced from the same sample in a study of OX40 agonist ivuxolimab in advanced cancers. Some clones are missing from TCRdb's copy, which holds only in-frame ones; the method was immunoSEQ multiplex PCR. The profile shows 74,000 or so clones, roughly 91% of them singletons. Sequences were derived from CD4+ or CD8+ T cells sorted from blood, sampled in a trial of the OX40 agonist ivuxolimab. These receptors were collected from an adult with an advanced solid tumor such as melanoma, head and neck, liver or kidney cancer.

The gene calls are TRBV5-5 and TRBJ1-2; maybe TRBD1 (5 bases). The germline V gene encodes CDR1 SGHKS and CDR2 YYEKEE (reference sequence). The germline V and J ends were trimmed by 4 bases and 0 bases, with 16 bases remaining between them. CDR3 length: 16 residues. The CDR3 loop reads CASSGVGTPANYGYTF. The CDR3 region has the DNA TGTGCCAGCAGCGGCGTAGGGACGCCAGCTAACTATGGCTACACCTTC.

V is TRBV9 and J is TRBJ2-6, with D possibly TRBD1 on 6 matching bases. V lost 1 base and J lost 0, with 26 bases in between. The CDR3 loop spans 22 amino acids. Germline V CDR1 and CDR2: SGDLS, YYNGEE. The CDR3 region is CASSVFSMVNRDTSSGANVLTF. CDR3 bases: TGTGCCAGCAGCGTATTTTCCATGGTAAATCGGGACACAAGCTCTGGGGCCAACGTCCTGACTTTC.

V usage is TRBV9 and J usage is TRBJ1-1; possibly TRBD1 for D (5 bases). Germline assignment: CDR1 SGDLS and CDR2 YYNGEE. This CDR3 region has 15 residues. Trimming stripped 2 bases from V and 2 bases from J, with 13 bases between. CDR3 residues: CASSVSTGSNTEAFF. In nucleotides, the CDR3 is TGTGCCAGCAGCGTTAGTACAGGCTCTAACACTGAAGCTTTCTTT.

This chain links TRBV7-9 with TRBJ2-1; 8 positions match TRBD1. Looked up from germline, CDR1 is SEHNR and CDR2 is FQNEAQ (reference sequence). V was clipped by 4 bases and J by 6 bases; unmatched bases: 2. This CDR3 spans 13 amino acids. The CDR3 region is CASSYTGGNEQFF. In nucleotides, the CDR3 is TGTGCCAGCAGCTATACAGGGGGCAATGAGCAGTTCTTC.

V usage is TRBV27 and J usage is TRBJ1-1; D is ambiguous. CDR3 length: 17 residues. Germline-derived CDR1 and CDR2 are MNHEY and SMNVEV (reference sequence). V lost 2 bases and J 0 bases, leaving 16 bases between the germline ends. The CDR3 sequence is CASSLIWTPNMNTEAFF. The DNA of the CDR3 is TGTGCCAGCAGTTTAATTTGGACGCCTAACATGAACACTGAAGCTTTCTTT.

J is TRBJ2-7 and V is TRBV19, with 7 bases matching TRBD2. Germline-derived CDR1 and CDR2 are LNHDA and SQIVND (reference sequence). The CDR3 totals 14 residues. V was pared by 3 bases and J by 2 bases, with 4 bases of the junction left unmatched. CDR3 DNA: TGTGCCAGTAGTATCGTGGCGGGGGCCTACGAGCAGTACTTC. Residues: CASSIVAGAYEQYF.

The chain joins TRBV10-2 to TRBJ2-5; 8 positions agree with TRBD1. Germline CDR1 reads WSHSY; CDR2 reads SAAADI. The length of the CDR3 is 19 residues. Trimming removed 2 bases from V and 3 bases from J; junction bases left unmatched: 17. The CDR3 DNA sequence: TGCGCCAGCAGTGAGGGACAGGGTCTGAACGCTGCAGGGGAAGAGACCCAGTACTTC. Encoded protein: CASSEGQGLNAAGEETQYF.

The chain links TRBV28 to TRBJ1-4, with D unclear. CDR1 MDHEN and CDR2 SYDVKM come from the germline V gene. Trimming stripped 2 bases from V and 7 bases from J, with 2 bases between. This CDR3 has 11 residues. In DNA, the CDR3 is TGTGCCAGCAGTTTAGGTGAAAAACTGTTTTTT. Its translation: CASSLGEKLFF. Full variable domain (rest looked up from reference TRBV28 and TRBJ1-4): DVKVTQSSRYLVKRTGEKVFLECVQDMDHENMFWYRQDPGLGLRLIYFSYDVKMKEKGDIPEGYSVSREKKERFSLILESASTNQTSMYLCASSLGEKLFFGSGTQLSVL.

The gene calls are TRBV4-3 and TRBJ2-3, with TRBD2 matching over 14 bases. The CDR3 totals 15 residues. Germline V gene data show CDR1 as LGHNA and CDR2 as YSLEER. Trimming cost V 4 bases and J 4 bases; bases outside gene matches: 1. CDR3 sequence (DNA): TGCGCCAGCAGCCGGGGACTAGCGGGGGCAGATACGCAGTATTTT. Protein sequence: CASSRGLAGADTQYF.

CDR3 region: CASSSRITGVFNYGYTF. In DNA, the CDR3 is TGTGCCAGCAGTTCACGGATCACAGGGGTATTTAACTATGGCTACACCTTC. The J gene is TRBJ1-2, the V gene TRBV27; 7 bases fit TRBD1. Germline trimming cut 4 bases from V and 1 base from J; bases unmatched to any gene: 12. CDR1 and CDR2 (germline): MNHEY, SMNVEV (reference sequence). This CDR3 spans 17 amino acids.

The gene calls are TRBV9 and TRBJ2-3; no firm D call. Per the germline V gene, CDR1 is SGDLS and CDR2 is YYNGEE. V lost 0 bases and J 4 bases, leaving 3 bases between the germline ends. The CDR3 has 12 residues. The chain's CDR3 is CASSVVPDTQYF. CDR3 coding DNA: TGTGCCAGCAGCGTAGTACCAGATACGCAGTATTTT.

V usage is TRBV9 and J usage is TRBJ2-7, with 9 bases fitting TRBD1. The V and J ends lost 1 base and 4 bases, in that order; junction bases with no gene match: 3. The CDR3 covers 14 residues. Germline V gene sequence: CDR1 SGDLS, CDR2 YYNGEE. In DNA, the CDR3 is TGTGCCAGCAGCGTAAGAGGGACAGGGTACGAGCAGTACTTC. Translated, it gives CASSVRGTGYEQYF.

This chain connects TRBV19 to TRBJ2-7; D unclear. The CDR3 loop spans 16 amino acids. The V gene's germline CDR1 is LNHDA and CDR2 SQIVND (reference sequence). Trimming took 1 base from V and 4 from J, leaving 17 bases between them. CDR3 region: CASSIGYESRGYEQYF. CDR3 nucleotide sequence: TGTGCCAGTAGTATAGGGTACGAGAGTCGTGGGTACGAGCAGTACTTC.

The genes are TRBV30 and TRBJ1-1; D is unclear. CDR3 length equals 13 residues. Germline assignment: CDR1 GTSNPN and CDR2 SVGIG (reference sequence). V lost 5 bases, J lost 0 bases, and 10 bases lay in between. This CDR3 is CAWDVGLNTEAFF. The CDR3, as DNA: TGTGCCTGGGACGTCGGTCTGAACACTGAAGCTTTCTTT.

CDR3 protein: CSVPGEGTEAFF. In DNA, the CDR3 is TGCAGCGTTCCAGGGGAGGGCACTGAAGCTTTCTTT. This rearrangement joins TRBV29-1 to TRBJ1-1, with D maybe TRBD1 (6 bases). The CDR3 has 12 residues. Trimming removed 5 bases at V and 4 bases at J, with 11 bases between. CDR1 SQVTM and CDR2 ANQGSEA come from the germline V gene.

The chain has TRBV27 and TRBJ2-6; the match to TRBD1 covers 7 bases. Germline values: CDR1 MNHEY, CDR2 SMNVEV (reference sequence). The CDR3 runs 19 residues. V lost 4 bases and J lost 4; bases outside the gene matches: 16. Written as DNA, the CDR3 is TGTGCCAGCAGTTCCCCCAACGTGAACAGGGGCCGAGGGGCCAACGTCCTGACTTTC. Translated: CASSSPNVNRGRGANVLTF. Complete variable domain (other parts from reference TRBV27 and TRBJ2-6): EAQVTQNPRYLITVTGKKLTVTCSQNMNHEYMSWYRQDPGLGLRQIYYSMNVEVTDKGDVPEGYKVSRKEKRNFPLILESPSPNQTSLYFCASSSPNVNRGRGANVLTFGAGSRLTVL.

This rearrangement joins TRBV2 to TRBJ2-2, with D unresolved. V dropped 1 base and J dropped 8 bases, with 11 bases sitting between them. The length of the CDR3 is 14 residues. Germline CDR1 is SNHLY and CDR2 is FYNNEI. The chain's CDR3 is CASSEGMGRGELFF. Here the CDR3 DNA reads TGTGCCAGCAGTGAAGGGATGGGCCGGGGGGAGCTGTTTTTT.

The gene calls are TRBV4-3 and TRBJ2-7, with D possibly matching TRBD1 (6 bases). Germline CDR1 and CDR2: LGHNA and YSLEER. V lost 0 bases, J lost 1 base, and 10 bases lay in between. The CDR3 extends over 15 amino acids. The CDR3 coding sequence is TGCGCCAGCAGCCAAGATTCAGGACAGTCCTACGAGCAGTACTTC. It is translated as CASSQDSGQSYEQYF.

A single count supports this clone. The sample contains more than one DNA sequence encoding this CDR3. The V gene is TRBV27, the J gene TRBJ2-7, with D hard to call. The CDR3 has 13 residues. V dropped 3 bases and J dropped 0 bases, with 6 bases sitting between them. Germline CDR1 is MNHEY and CDR2 is SMNVEV (reference sequence). This CDR3 is CASSFRSSYEQYF. The CDR3 DNA follows: TGTGCCAGCAGTTTCCGGTCCTCCTACGAGCAGTACTTC.

This CDR3 reads CASSQLRTGSAMNTEAFF. CDR3 in DNA: TGCGCCAGCAGCCAACTTCGGACTGGTTCTGCTATGAACACTGAAGCTTTCTTT. This sequence joins TRBV4-1 and TRBJ1-1; D uncertain. The CDR3 totals 18 residues. Trimming took off 2 bases at V and 0 bases at J, with 19 bases between the two ends. Per the germline V gene, CDR1 is MGHRA and CDR2 is YSYEKL.

This chain joins TRBV6-5 and TRBJ2-7; D may match TRBD1 or TRBD2 (5 bases each). With 5 bases removed from V and 5 bases from J, the gap between germline ends came to 13 bases. This CDR3 is built from 13 residues. The germline V gene encodes CDR1 MNHEY and CDR2 SVGAGI. CDR3 region: CASSPIGAHEQYF. CDR3 DNA sequence: TGTGCCAGCAGTCCCATCGGGGCTCACGAGCAGTACTTC.

The rearrangement joins TRBV5-8 to TRBJ2-7, with 8 bases fitting TRBD2. The CDR3 has 16 amino acids. Trimming at V came to 4 bases and at J to 0 bases, leaving 9 bases not matched to a gene. Germline lookup yields CDR1 SGHTS and CDR2 YDEGEE. The CDR3 DNA reads as TGTGCCAGCAGCCCGACGGGGGGGAGCTACTCCTACGAGCAGTACTTC. Amino acids: CASSPTGGSYSYEQYF.

The rearrangement uses TRBV13 and TRBJ1-1; perhaps TRBD1 as D (6 bases). V shed 6 bases and J shed 6 bases, with 14 bases lying between them. CDR1 PRHDT and CDR2 FYEKMQ come from the germline V gene (reference sequence). CDR3 size: 13 residues. The CDR3 sequence is CASRFQGIAEAFF. DNA of the CDR3: TGTGCCAGCAGATTCCAGGGGATCGCTGAAGCTTTCTTT.